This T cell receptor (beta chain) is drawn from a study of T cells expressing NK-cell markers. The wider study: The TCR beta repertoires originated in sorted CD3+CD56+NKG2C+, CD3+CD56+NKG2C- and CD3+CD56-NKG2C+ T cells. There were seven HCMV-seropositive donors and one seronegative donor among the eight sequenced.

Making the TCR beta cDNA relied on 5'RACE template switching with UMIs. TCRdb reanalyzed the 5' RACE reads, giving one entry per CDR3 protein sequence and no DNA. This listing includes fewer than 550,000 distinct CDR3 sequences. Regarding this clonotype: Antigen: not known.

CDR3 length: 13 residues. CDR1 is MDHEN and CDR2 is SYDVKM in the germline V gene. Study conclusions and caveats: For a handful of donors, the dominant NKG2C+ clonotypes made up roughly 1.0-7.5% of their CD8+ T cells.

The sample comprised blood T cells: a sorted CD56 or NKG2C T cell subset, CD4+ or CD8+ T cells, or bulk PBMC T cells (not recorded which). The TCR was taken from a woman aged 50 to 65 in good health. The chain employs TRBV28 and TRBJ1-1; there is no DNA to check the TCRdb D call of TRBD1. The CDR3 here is CASRRQGRTEAFF.